This T cell receptor beta chain appears in the sequencing data of a study of T cell responses to AZD1222 COVID-19 vaccine. Here immunoSEQ multiplex PCR was the method, and the copy in TCRdb shows in-frame clones only, minus some. Among 60,000 to 85,000 clones listed, 88% were seen once. CDR1 SGHRS and CDR2 YFSETQ come from the germline V gene. This CDR3 is built from 15 residues. V lost 4 bases, J lost 6 bases, and 8 bases stayed unmatched. Study-level results: Donors were mostly white British, more females; clonal diversity possibly underestimated. Repertoire collection took place solely once the T cell response had peaked. Spike as a whole was targeted by vaccine-associated CD4 TCRs, dominant at 160-218 and 743-854. Nearly half of spike-specific TCRs reportedly go after variant regions that carry no mutations.

Points on this clone: The antigen remains unidentified.

This sequence originates from an adult who received the MenACWY meningococcal vaccine as a control. The source was peripheral blood, collected 28 days after the second dose of the MenACWY control vaccine. V is TRBV5-1 and J is TRBJ1-2; 11 bases fit TRBD1. The CDR3 loop reads CASSNGQGAWDGYTF. CDR3 nucleotides: TGCGCCAGCAGCAACGGACAGGGGGCTTGGGATGGCTACACCTTC.